What follows are 10 T cell receptor beta chains derived from one specimen sequenced in a study of CD8+CD57+ T cells in acquired aplastic anemia. TCR beta VDJ and CDR3 profiles were obtained from a genomic DNA template. TCRdb passed the reads through MiXCR, listing each CDR3 protein once. Of 200,000 or so distinct CDR3 sequences in the sample, 64% were seen once. The material sequenced was sorted CD4+, CD8+, or CD8+CD57+ T cells (not recorded which) from PBMCs. These receptors were collected from a human donor with severe aplastic anemia or a healthy control (not recorded which).

This clonotype came up many times. V is TRBV9 and J is TRBJ2-7; 7 bases match TRBD1. The V and J ends lost 0 bases and 4 bases, in that order; junction bases with no gene match: 7. The CDR3 is 15 residues long. Germline CDR1 reads SGDLS; CDR2 reads YYNGEE. This CDR3 is CASSVGVGGVYEQYF. The CDR3 DNA reads TGTGCCAGCAGCGTAGGGGTAGGGGGCGTTTACGAGCAGTACTTC.

The gene calls are TRBV9 and TRBJ2-1; TRBD2 might be the D (6 bases). This CDR3 is 19 amino acids long. Per the germline V gene, CDR1 is SGDLS and CDR2 is YYNGEE. Trimming left V 0 bases short and J 0 bases short, with 19 bases between. The CDR3, as DNA: TGTGCCAGCAGCGTAGCGAAAGGCGTCAAGGGAGGCTCCTACAATGAGCAGTTCTTC. This translates into CASSVAKGVKGGSYNEQFF.

The V call is TRBV9, the J call TRBJ1-2; no clear D. Per germline, CDR1 SGDLS and CDR2 YYNGEE. With 7 bases removed from V and 3 bases from J, the gap between germline ends came to 10 bases. This CDR3 has 12 amino acids. For the CDR3, the DNA is TGTGCCAGCGGCGCCAACTACTATGGCTACACCTTC. Residues: CASGANYYGYTF.

In regard to this clonotype: One end of the junction is discordant with germline, which a read error may explain. The chain carries TRBV7-6 and TRBJ2-1; 8 nucleotides line up with TRBD2. Germline CDR1 SGHVS, CDR2 FNYEAQ. The CDR3 is made up of 16 amino acids. CDR3 loop: CASSLVAGLERNEQFF. As DNA, the CDR3 is TGTGCCAGCAGCTTAGTAGCGGGACTAGAGCGAAATGAGCAATTCTTC.

The chain employs TRBV20-1 and TRBJ2-7, with D perhaps matching TRBD1 (5 bases). Between the trimmed V and J ends, which lost 1 base and 7 bases, there was a span of 17 bases. The CDR3 is 14 amino acids. Per germline, CDR1 DFQATT and CDR2 SNEGSKA (reference sequence). CDR3: CSARAPLTVYEQYF. The CDR3 DNA reads TGCAGTGCTAGAGCCCCACTGACAGTGTATGAGCAGTACTTC.

The J gene is TRBJ2-7, the V gene TRBV3-1, with 12 positions matching TRBD2. V lost 5 bases to trimming and J lost 0 bases; unmatched junction nucleotides: 8. Germline CDR1 LGHDT, CDR2 YNNKEL (reference sequence). This CDR3 comprises 17 residues. This CDR3 is CASSSRTSGVSSYEQYF. The CDR3, as DNA: TGTGCCAGCAGCTCCAGGACTAGCGGGGTCAGCTCCTACGAGCAGTACTTC.

CDR3 sequence (DNA): TGTGCCACCGCTGAGGGTGCAACTAATGAAAAACTGTTTTTT. This codes for CATAEGATNEKLFF. V is TRBV24-1 and J is TRBJ1-4; D not resolved. Deletions cut 9 bases from V and 0 bases from J, with 10 bases between. The CDR3 extends over 14 amino acids. Per germline, CDR1 KGHDR and CDR2 SFDVKD.

This clonotype was seen repeatedly, ten times or more. The chain joins TRBV20-1 to TRBJ2-7; 7 nucleotides match TRBD1. Germline V gene data show CDR1 as DFQATT and CDR2 as SNEGSKA (reference sequence). The CDR3 runs 14 residues. V trimming: 0 bases; J trimming: 2 bases; junction bases outside the gene matches: 4. As DNA, the CDR3 is TGCAGTGCTAGAGACAGGGGGAGTACCTACGAGCAGTACTTC. Translation gives CSARDRGSTYEQYF.

The chain carries TRBV7-2 and TRBJ2-5; D unresolved. V was clipped by 0 bases and J by 5 bases, with 10 bases between them. Germline CDR1 and CDR2: SGHTA and FQGNSA. This CDR3 is built from 14 residues. DNA of the CDR3: TGTGCCAGCAGCTTAGCGCCTGGGGATGAGACCCAGTACTTC. Protein sequence: CASSLAPGDETQYF.

At least ten counts were recorded for this clonotype. V gene TRBV2 combines with J gene TRBJ1-2; no clear D gene. V was cut by 8 bases and J by 4 bases, with 14 bases left in between. The CDR3 totals 13 residues. Germline V CDR1 and CDR2: SNHLY, FYNNEI. CDR3 coding DNA: TGTGCCAGCGCGGAGTTCCCTGGCTATGGCTACACCTTC. Translation gives CASAEFPGYGYTF.